This T cell receptor (beta chain) emerged from a study of blood T cell repertoires in COVID-19. Study details: From the United States, Italy and Spain came samples of acute and convalescent COVID-19. PBMCs, B-cell-depleted T cells, or T cells were the source of the cDNA or gDNA that made up the material.

J gave up 6 bases and V 4 bases, and 6 bases lay outside the gene matches. The length of the CDR3 is 14 residues. The V gene's germline CDR1 is SQVTM and CDR2 ANQGSEA. Seattle-derived patients entered the study during active infection and were followed longitudinally. Original analysis: Amplification from reference gene primers served as the basis for estimated nucleated cell counts. Clones were sequenced by immunoSEQ multiplex PCR, and TCRdb holds only the in-frame ones, with some missing. V, J and clone size are taken as reported in that table, and D and trimming were inferred from the DNA itself. The repertoire holds more than 15,000 clones, with approximately 91% as singletons.

Source material: peripheral blood. The chain combines TRBV29-1 with TRBJ2-1; 10 bases agree with TRBD2. The clonotype was recovered from a woman aged 80 or over with COVID-19, enrolled during active disease. In DNA, the CDR3 is TGCAGCGTTGCTAGCGGGAGCCCGCGCAATGAGCAGTTCTTC. Protein: CSVASGSPRNEQFF.